The 32 T cell receptor beta chains in this list originate from one sample, sequenced in a study of sequential checkpoint blockade in melanoma. The assay was immunoSEQ multiplex PCR, and TCRdb's table has in-frame clones only and misses some. The table has about 9,000 clones, approximately 30% seen once; the top ten hold 20% to 25%. Treatment given: randomized to nivolumab then ipilimumab (arm A) or the reverse (arm B). The sequencing used tumor tissue (inferred from file names), collected from a patient given nivolumab and ipilimumab in sequence. The receptors stem from a human donor with melanoma.

This clone was seen only a few times. This CDR3 is CASSAPSRGSDGYTF. The DNA for the CDR3 is TGTGCCAGTAGCGCCCCCTCCAGGGGATCGGATGGCTACACCTTC. The genes are TRBV19 and TRBJ1-2, with a tentative D call TRBD1 (6 bases). V was trimmed by 6 bases and J by 6 bases, leaving 20 bases between them. This CDR3 region has 15 residues. The germline gives CDR1 LNHDA, CDR2 SQIVND (reference sequence).

This clone was seen at least ten times. V and J are TRBV11-3 and TRBJ2-7; 7 positions match TRBD1. Germline V CDR1 and CDR2: SGHNT, YENEEA. This CDR3 has 14 amino acids. Trimming at V came to 5 bases and at J to 4 bases, leaving 8 bases not matched to a gene. CDR3 in amino acids: CASSTPTGWYEQYF. The CDR3 bases are TGTGCCAGCAGCACCCCGACAGGGTGGTACGAGCAGTACTTC.

Only a few counts were recorded for this clone. V gene TRBV2 combines with J gene TRBJ1-1; 10 bases align to TRBD1. The V gene's germline CDR1 is SNHLY and CDR2 FYNNEI. This CDR3 has 15 residues. Trimming cost V 6 bases and J 4 bases; bases outside gene matches: 8. CDR3 protein: CASSRQGARATEAFF. The DNA for the CDR3 is TGTGCCAGCAGCCGACAGGGGGCGCGTGCCACTGAAGCTTTCTTT.

This clone was seen a handful of times. The V and J genes are TRBV15 and TRBJ2-3, with a weak D call TRBD2 (6 bases). The CDR3 loop spans 15 amino acids. From germline, CDR1 is LNHNV and CDR2 YYDKDF (reference sequence). V lost 1 base and J 6 bases, leaving 14 bases between the germline ends. In nucleotides, the CDR3 is TGTGCCACCAGCAGAGCAGGCGGAGGAGGGGATACGCAGTATTTT. Translation gives CATSRAGGGGDTQYF. Variable domain in full (rest from reference TRBV15 and TRBJ2-3): DAMVIQNPRYQVTQFGKPVTLSCSQTLNHNVMYWYQQKSSQAPKLLFHYYDKDFNNEADTPDNFQSRRPNTSFCFLDIRSPGLGDTAMYLCATSRAGGGGDTQYFGPGTRLTVL.

This clone has a handful of counts. The chain joins TRBV6-8 to TRBJ1-1; 9 positions match TRBD1. The length of the CDR3 is 15 residues. Germline-derived CDR1 and CDR2 are MNHGY and SAAAGT. With 5 bases clipped from V and 6 bases from J, the junction kept 10 bases outside the gene matches. CDR3 coding DNA: TGTGCCAGCAGTAGAGGGGACAGGGAAATATCTGAAGCTTTCTTT. Translating gives CASSRGDREISEAFF.

The sample holds many counts of this clone. The chain has TRBV7-2 and TRBJ2-1; D is uncertain. This CDR3 is built from 13 residues. The germline V gene has CDR1 SGHTA and CDR2 FQGNSA. Trimming removed 8 bases at V and 6 bases at J, with 14 bases between. CDR3 amino acids: CASCVELSNEQFF. CDR3 in DNA: TGTGCCAGCTGTGTTGAGCTCTCCAATGAGCAGTTCTTC.

In its sample, this clone was seen a few times. The chain has TRBV28 and TRBJ1-5; D possibly corresponds to TRBD1 (5 bases). The germline V gene encodes CDR1 MDHEN and CDR2 SYDVKM. CDR3 length: 14 residues. Trimming left V 3 bases short and J 3 bases short, with 9 bases between. CDR3 amino acids: CASSLGGNNQPQHF. CDR3 DNA sequence: TGTGCCAGCAGTTTGGGGGGGAACAATCAGCCCCAGCATTTT.

This clone was counted only a few times. J is TRBJ1-1 and V is TRBV28, with 8 bases lining up with TRBD1. Trimming removed 8 bases from V and 4 bases from J; junction bases left unmatched: 9. The CDR3 totals 14 residues. Germline loops: CDR1 MDHEN, CDR2 SYDVKM. The CDR3, as DNA: TGTGCCAGCCTAAACAGGGGGTCGAGCACTGAAGCTTTCTTT. It translates to CASLNRGSSTEAFF.

This clone was found many times. V and J are TRBV11-3 and TRBJ1-2; no reliable D call. Germline V gives CDR1 SGHNT, CDR2 YENEEA. The CDR3 consists of 14 residues. The germline V and J ends were trimmed by 4 bases and 2 bases, with 11 bases remaining between them. CDR3 sequence (DNA): TGTGCCAGCAGCTACAGTCCCGTAAACTATGGCTACACCTTC. This encodes CASSYSPVNYGYTF.

The V gene is TRBV28, the J gene TRBJ1-1, with no clear D. V lost 4 bases and J lost 5, with 11 bases in between. Germline CDR1 reads MDHEN; CDR2 reads SYDVKM. The CDR3 has 13 amino acids. CDR3 in amino acids: CASSSPGLTEAFF. The CDR3 nucleotides are TGTGCCAGCAGTTCCCCGGGTTTGACTGAAGCTTTCTTT.

The chain is built from TRBV12-5 and TRBJ2-1; no clear D. This CDR3 is built from 11 residues. Looked up from germline, CDR1 is LGHNT and CDR2 is FRNRAP. In nucleotides, the CDR3 is TGTGCCAGCACCCAACGAAATGAGCAGTTCTTC. This sequence encodes CASTQRNEQFF. Variable domain in full (rest from reference TRBV12-5 and TRBJ2-1): DARVTQTPRHKVTEMGQEVTMRCQPILGHNTVFWYRQTMMQGLELLAYFRNRAPLDDSGMPKDRFSAEMPDATLATLKIQPSEPRDSAVYFCASTQRNEQFFGPGTRLTVL.

This clone was counted only a few times. The rearrangement links TRBV6-8 to TRBJ1-2, with a possible D match to TRBD1 (5 bases). The CDR3 is 13 amino acids. V was cut by 5 bases and J by 8 bases, with 15 bases left in between. Germline CDR1 reads MNHGY; CDR2 reads SAAAGT. The CDR3 loop reads CASSPYRPGGYTF. CDR3 DNA: TGTGCCAGCAGTCCCTACAGGCCCGGAGGCTACACCTTC.

This clone came up a few times. The rearrangement uses TRBV6-8 and TRBJ2-1; 8 bases fit TRBD1. Losses at the gene ends were 6 bases for V and 8 bases for J; bases not matched to a gene: 6. The CDR3 consists of 13 residues. Germline V gene sequence: CDR1 MNHGY, CDR2 SAAAGT. CDR3 sequence reads: CASSRGRLDEQFF. The CDR3 DNA reads TGTGCCAGCAGCAGGGGGCGCTTAGATGAGCAGTTCTTC.

The rearrangement joins TRBV6-8 to TRBJ1-2; no definite D call. The V end lost 8 bases, the J end lost 6 bases, and 16 bases lay between the germline ends. The V gene's germline CDR1 is MNHGY and CDR2 SAAAGT. CDR3 size: 13 residues. CDR3 loop: CASRPSGPDGYTF. For the CDR3, the DNA is TGTGCCAGCCGCCCATCGGGTCCCGATGGCTACACCTTC.

The V gene is TRBV11-3, the J gene TRBJ2-7; TRBD2 might be the D (7 bases). The CDR3 contains 18 residues. Looked up from germline, CDR1 is SGHNT and CDR2 is YENEEA. V lost 4 bases to trimming and J lost 0 bases, with 22 bases between them. CDR3 sequence reads: CASSSLGAGAVSSYEQYV. In DNA form, the CDR3 reads TGTGCCAGCAGCTCCCTCGGTGCGGGGGCCGTAAGCTCCTACGAGCAGTACGTC.

V and J are TRBV11-3 and TRBJ2-1; TRBD1 matches 9 bases. Germline trimming cut 3 bases from V and 7 bases from J; bases unmatched to any gene: 7. CDR3 size: 15 residues. In germline, CDR1 is SGHNT, CDR2 YENEEA. CDR3 nucleotide sequence: TGTGCCAGCAGCTTTCGGACAGGGGTCTCTAATGAGCAGTTCTTC. Its translation is CASSFRTGVSNEQFF.

This clone occurred many times. V and J are TRBV11-3 and TRBJ2-5; possibly TRBD1 for D (6 bases). CDR1 is SGHNT, CDR2 YENEEA, per germline. V was trimmed by 3 bases and J by 2 bases, leaving 13 bases between them. This CDR3 has 15 residues. The CDR3 bases are TGTGCCAGCAGCTTCAGGGGCGACCAACAAGAGACCCAGTACTTC. Protein: CASSFRGDQQETQYF.

The chain uses TRBV19 and TRBJ1-2, with D tentatively TRBD1 (5 bases). Deletions cut 1 base from V and 3 bases from J, with 21 bases between. Germline V gene data show CDR1 as LNHDA and CDR2 as SQIVND (reference sequence). The CDR3 runs to 18 residues. CDR3 protein: CASSIAGLLGGIDYGYTF. In DNA form, the CDR3 reads TGTGCCAGTAGTATAGCGGGGCTACTCGGCGGTATTGACTATGGCTACACCTTC.

This clone was picked up a small number of times. This chain links TRBV9 with TRBJ1-4; 8 bases are shared with TRBD1. The CDR3 contains 15 residues. J gave up 8 bases and V 3 bases, and 9 bases lay outside the gene matches. Germline-derived CDR1 and CDR2 are SGDLS and YYNGEE. CDR3 residues: CASSAQDRAGEKLFF. In nucleotides, the CDR3 is TGTGCCAGCAGCGCCCAGGACAGGGCAGGGGAAAAACTGTTTTTT.

The chain has TRBV10-3 and TRBJ1-6, with 7 bases fitting TRBD1. The CDR3 spans 15 residues. With 2 bases clipped from V and 6 bases from J, the junction kept 4 bases outside the gene matches. Germline V gene lookup returns CDR1 ENHRY and CDR2 SYGVKD. In DNA form, the CDR3 reads TGTGCCATCAGTGAGGCACAGGGGTTTAATTCACCCCTCCACTTT. This encodes CAISEAQGFNSPLHF.

CDR3 sequence reads: CASSPPSLGHTEAFF. The CDR3 region has the DNA TGTGCCAGTAGTCCCCCGTCTTTGGGCCACACTGAAGCTTTCTTT. The chain has TRBV19 and TRBJ1-1, with D unclear. Deletions cut 5 bases from V and 3 bases from J, with 16 bases between. Germline V gene data show CDR1 as LNHDA and CDR2 as SQIVND (reference sequence). CDR3 length: 15 residues.

This clone was seen a handful of times. The V and J genes are TRBV11-3 and TRBJ1-1; tentative D call: TRBD1 (6 bases). The V end was cut by 5 bases, the J end by 4 bases, with 14 bases between. The CDR3 consists of 14 residues. CDR1 SGHNT and CDR2 YENEEA come from the germline V gene. This CDR3 reads CASSIGGASTEAFF. CDR3 coding DNA: TGTGCCAGCAGCATCGGGGGCGCGAGCACTGAAGCTTTCTTT.

This chain joins TRBV9 and TRBJ2-5; a weak D match, TRBD1 (6 bases). The CDR3 contains 14 residues. Germline lookup yields CDR1 SGDLS and CDR2 YYNGEE. The germline V and J ends were trimmed by 3 bases and 3 bases, with 12 bases remaining between them. The DNA for the CDR3 is TGTGCCAGCAGCGAAACCGGGACAAAAGAGACCCAGTACTTC. This codes for CASSETGTKETQYF.

This clone was picked up one time. In nucleotides, the CDR3 is TGTGCCAGTTCCGGGACAGGGGCTATCTATGGCTACACCTTC. Translated, it gives CASSGTGAIYGYTF. This rearrangement joins TRBV18 to TRBJ1-2; TRBD1 matches 10 bases. The CDR3 has 14 amino acids. Germline V gives CDR1 KGHSH, CDR2 LQKENI. The ends lost 9 bases at V and 4 bases at J; junction bases unmatched: 8.

This chain uses TRBV5-1 with TRBJ1-1; weak D call: TRBD1 (6 bases). The CDR3 extends over 14 amino acids. Germline loops: CDR1 SGHRS, CDR2 YFSETQ. V was clipped by 4 bases and J by 4 bases, with 14 bases between them. The CDR3 sequence: CASSPQGLRTEAFF. CDR3 bases: TGCGCCAGCAGCCCGCAGGGGTTGCGCACTGAAGCTTTCTTT.

This clone has just a few counts. CDR3 coding DNA: TGTGCCAGCAGCTTAACAGGGGGGCTGAGCTCCTACGAGCAGTACTTC. Translated: CASSLTGGLSSYEQYF. The rearrangement uses TRBV7-4 and TRBJ2-7; TRBD1 matches at 8 bases. The ends lost 2 bases at V and 0 bases at J; junction bases unmatched: 6. The CDR3 runs 16 residues. Looked up from germline, CDR1 is SGHVT and CDR2 is SQSDAQ.

The chain links TRBV19 to TRBJ2-1; D is possibly TRBD2 (6 bases). This CDR3 contains 13 residues. In germline, CDR1 is LNHDA, CDR2 SQIVND (reference sequence). V was cut by 6 bases and J by 10 bases, with 16 bases left in between. The CDR3 DNA reads as TGTGCCAGTAGGAGGGCGGGAAGCGTAGAGCAGTTCTTC. The encoded protein is CASRRAGSVEQFF.

The chain joins TRBV19 to TRBJ1-1; D is possibly TRBD1 (6 bases). The V gene lost 8 bases and the J gene lost 0 bases, with 10 bases spanning the gap. This CDR3 contains 13 residues. Germline CDR1 and CDR2: LNHDA and SQIVND (reference sequence). CDR3 in amino acids: CASGGGLNTEAFF. As DNA, the CDR3 is TGTGCCAGTGGGGGCGGATTGAACACTGAAGCTTTCTTT.

The chain combines TRBV6-8 with TRBJ1-1; 9 positions agree with TRBD1. The CDR3 is made up of 14 amino acids. The V and J ends lost 7 bases and 4 bases, in that order; junction bases with no gene match: 7. The germline V gene encodes CDR1 MNHGY and CDR2 SAAAGT. In nucleotides, the CDR3 is TGTGCCAGCAAAAGGGACAGGGTGGTCACTGAAGCTTTCTTT. This encodes CASKRDRVVTEAFF.

This clone rates as medium-sized. The chain carries TRBV6-8 and TRBJ1-5; no reliable D call. With 6 bases removed from V and 9 bases from J, the gap between germline ends came to 21 bases. Per germline, CDR1 MNHGY and CDR2 SAAAGT. The CDR3 spans 15 residues. The CDR3 DNA sequence: TGTGCCAGCAGGCCCTCCCACACCGGTCGGATGCCCCAGCATTTT. Translated, it gives CASRPSHTGRMPQHF.

V and J are TRBV6-8 and TRBJ2-7; D may be TRBD2 (5 bases). Trimming removed 7 bases at V and 7 bases at J, with 14 bases between. The CDR3 has 12 residues. Germline assignment: CDR1 MNHGY and CDR2 SAAAGT. The CDR3: CASTTRGGEQYF. CDR3 DNA: TGTGCCAGCACCACACGGGGTGGGGAGCAGTACTTC.

This chain links TRBV5-1 with TRBJ1-1, with a weak D call TRBD1 (6 bases). Germline assignment: CDR1 SGHRS and CDR2 YFSETQ. Trimming shortened V by 4 bases and J by 7 bases, and 20 bases separated the two germline ends. This CDR3 comprises 15 residues. CDR3 amino acids: CASSLLPGQLHEAFF. The CDR3 DNA sequence: TGCGCCAGCAGCCTGCTACCTGGACAGCTACATGAAGCTTTCTTT.